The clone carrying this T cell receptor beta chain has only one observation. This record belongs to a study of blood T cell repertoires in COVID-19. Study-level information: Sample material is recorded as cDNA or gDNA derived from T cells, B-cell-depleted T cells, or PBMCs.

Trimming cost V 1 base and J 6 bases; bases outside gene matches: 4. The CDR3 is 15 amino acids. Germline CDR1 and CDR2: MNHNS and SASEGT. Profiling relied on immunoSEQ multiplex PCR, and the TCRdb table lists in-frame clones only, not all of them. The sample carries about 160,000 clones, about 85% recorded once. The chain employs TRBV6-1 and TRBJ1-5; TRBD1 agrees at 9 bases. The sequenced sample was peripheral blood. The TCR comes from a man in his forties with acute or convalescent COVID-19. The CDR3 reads CASSEVDRGFQPQHF. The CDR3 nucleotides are TGTGCCAGCAGTGAAGTGGACAGGGGTTTTCAGCCCCAGCATTTT.